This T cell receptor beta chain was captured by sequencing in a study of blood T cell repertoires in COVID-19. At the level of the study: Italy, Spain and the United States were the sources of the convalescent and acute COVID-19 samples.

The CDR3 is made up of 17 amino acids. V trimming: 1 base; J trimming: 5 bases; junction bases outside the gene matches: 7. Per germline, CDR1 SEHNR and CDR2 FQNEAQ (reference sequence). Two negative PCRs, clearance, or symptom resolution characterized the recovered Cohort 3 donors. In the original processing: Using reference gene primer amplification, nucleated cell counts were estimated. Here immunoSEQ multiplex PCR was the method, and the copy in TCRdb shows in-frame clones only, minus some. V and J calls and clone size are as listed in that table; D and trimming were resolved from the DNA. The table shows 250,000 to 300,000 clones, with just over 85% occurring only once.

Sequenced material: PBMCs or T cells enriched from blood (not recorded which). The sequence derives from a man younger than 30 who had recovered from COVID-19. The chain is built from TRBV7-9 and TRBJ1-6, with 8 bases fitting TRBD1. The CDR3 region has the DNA TGTGCCAGCAGCTTAGGGTCCGGACAGGGCCATAATTCACCCCTCCACTTT. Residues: CASSLGSGQGHNSPLHF.